Given below is one TCR beta chain in context. V was trimmed by 7 bases and J by 8 bases, leaving 19 bases between them. There are 14 residues in the CDR3. The germline CDR1 and CDR2 sequences are SGHRS and YFSETQ. Repertoires were generated with immunoSEQ multiplex PCR, while TCRdb's copy carries only in-frame clones and drops some. The table shows roughly 170,000 clones, with roughly 70% occurring only once. These data originate in a study of blood T cell repertoires in COVID-19. Overall study: From the United States, Italy and Spain came samples of acute and convalescent COVID-19.

The receptor was derived from a woman older than 75 with acute or convalescent COVID-19. The chain carries TRBV5-1 and TRBJ2-1, with D perhaps matching TRBD1 (6 bases). The material sequenced was peripheral blood. The DNA of the CDR3 is TGCGCCAGCTACAAGAACAGGGAAGACGATGAGCAGTTCTTC. It specifies CASYKNREDDEQFF.